The rows below give T cell receptor beta chains drawn from one sample of a study of CD8+CD57+ T cells in acquired aplastic anemia. One entry per CDR3 protein, called by TCRdb with MiXCR from the reads. The table lists more than 150,000 distinct CDR3 sequences, about 50% of them singletons, with over 10% in the top ten. The sample taken for sequencing was sorted CD4+, CD8+, or CD8+CD57+ T cells (not recorded which) from PBMCs. These receptors were obtained from a human donor with aplastic anemia. Both conserved end residues are part of each CDR3. The D gene is left open where the match is weak. Size values are once, few and many counts, or a class for expanded clones, and some rows have none.

few TRBJ1-5 TRBV18 NA CASSPPPGSNQPQHF TGTGCCAGCTCACCACCGCCAGGTAGCAATCAGCCCCAGCATTTT
NA TRBJ1-6 TRBV15 TRBD1 CATSQRDRRRSPLHF TGTGCCACCAGCCAAAGGGACAGGAGGAGGTCACCCCTCCACTTT
NA TRBJ2-7 TRBV5-1 TRBD1 CASRTGDFSFYEQYF TGCGCCAGCAGGACAGGGGATTTCTCCTTCTACGAGCAGTACTTC
NA TRBJ1-6 TRBV3-1 NA CASSRLGRDSPLHF TGTGCCAGCAGCCGCCTCGGTCGGGATTCACCCCTCCACTTT
NA TRBJ1-5 TRBV29-1 NA CSTGDSNQPQHF TGCTCAACCGGCGATAGCAATCAGCCCCAGCATTTT
many TRBJ2-7 TRBV20-1 NA CSAREWRDRAYEQYF TGCAGTGCTAGAGAATGGAGGGACCGCGCCTACGAGCAGTACTTC
many TRBJ2-5 TRBV9 TRBD2 CASSGSGTLRQETQYF TGTGCCAGCAGCGGAAGCGGGACCCTCCGGCAAGAGACCCAGTACTTC
few TRBJ1-4 TRBV24-1 NA CATSDGGGRFLEKLFF TGTGCCACCAGTGATGGGGGTGGCCGTTTTCTGGAAAAACTGTTTTTT
NA TRBJ2-7 TRBV7-9 NA CASRRADEQYF TGTGCCAGCAGACGAGCGGACGAGCAGTACTTC
NA TRBJ2-1 TRBV20-1 TRBD2 CSAPPPGLAGVSYNEQFF TGCAGTGCCCCCCCCCCGGGACTAGCGGGGGTATCCTACAATGAGCAGTTCTTC
many TRBJ2-3 TRBV7-9 NA CASSQPSGGQYF TGTGCCAGCAGTCAACCGTCGGGCGGGCAGTATTTT
NA TRBJ2-2 TRBV7-9 TRBD1 CASTFGTGNTGELFF TGTGCCAGCACCTTCGGGACAGGAAACACCGGGGAGCTGTTTTTT
NA TRBJ1-4 TRBV12-3/TRBV12-4 NA CASSLGAAYEKLFF TGTGCCAGCAGTTTAGGGGCTGCTTATGAAAAACTGTTTTTT
NA TRBJ2-1 TRBV4-1 TRBD2 CASSQGDSGGTTYNEQFF TGCGCCAGCAGCCAAGGGGATAGCGGGGGCACTACCTACAATGAGCAGTTCTTC
few TRBJ1-4 TRBV10-3 TRBD1 CAISGDRGPGEKLFF TGTGCCATCAGCGGGGACAGGGGGCCAGGTGAAAAACTGTTTTTT
NA TRBJ2-1 TRBV7-2 NA CASSPRGGSNEQFF TGTGCCAGCAGTCCTCGAGGCGGTAGCAATGAGCAGTTCTTC
NA TRBJ2-2 TRBV10-3 TRBD2 CAISDGLAGAPNTGELFF TGTGCCATCAGTGATGGACTAGCGGGGGCCCCGAACACCGGGGAGCTGTTTTTT
NA TRBJ2-2 TRBV24-1 TRBD1 CASSDRDSAGELFF TGTGCCAGCAGTGACCGGGACAGCGCCGGGGAGCTGTTTTTT
many TRBJ1-6 TRBV5-5 TRBD1 CASSFEQGVNSPLHF TGTGCCAGCAGCTTCGAACAGGGGGTCAATTCACCCCTCCACTTT
NA TRBJ2-1 TRBV20-1 NA CSARGERENEQFF TGCAGTGCTAGGGGGGAGAGGGAGAATGAGCAGTTCTTC
few TRBJ1-1 TRBV24-1 NA CATSQDLNTEAFF TGTGCCACCTCTCAGGACCTGAACACTGAAGCTTTCTTT
many TRBJ2-2 TRBV19 TRBD1 CASHTLGQGTTGELFF TGTGCCAGTCACACGCTGGGACAGGGGACCACCGGGGAGCTGTTTTTT
many TRBJ1-2 TRBV19 NA CASRNPQTAYGYTF TGTGCCAGTAGGAACCCGCAGACAGCGTATGGCTACACCTTC
NA TRBJ2-5 TRBV7-2 TRBD2 CASSLGAGNQETQYF TGTGCCAGCAGCTTAGGAGCGGGGAACCAAGAGACCCAGTACTTC